A selection of T cell receptor beta chains follows, all from one sample in a study of blood T cell repertoires in COVID-19. The protocol was immunoSEQ multiplex PCR, while the TCRdb copy is restricted to in-frame clones and leaves out a portion. The sample holds around 140,000 clones, roughly 85% seen once. Sequenced sample: peripheral blood. These receptors were collected from a human donor with acute or convalescent COVID-19. The donor label of this sample is uncertain. CDR3s include the opening cysteine and the closing phenylalanine or tryptophan. Each record gives: clone size, V gene, J gene, D gene, CDR3 protein, CDR3 DNA. The D gene is left open where the match is weak. A clone size is listed for some rows: how often the clone was seen (once, few, many), or a class if it is expanded.

>.|TRBV29-1|TRBJ2-4|.
CSSSGAENIQYF
TGCAGCTCGTCAGGGGCAGAAAACATTCAGTACTTC
>.|TRBV19|TRBJ1-2|.
CASSIDQSGDGYTF
TGTGCCAGTAGTATAGATCAGTCGGGGGATGGCTACACCTTC
>few|TRBV5-1|TRBJ2-3|TRBD2
CASSQLTSGGTVDTQYF
TGCGCCAGCAGTCAACTGACTAGCGGGGGCACGGTAGATACGCAGTATTTT
>.|TRBV7-3|TRBJ1-5|TRBD1
CASSPPGQDNQPQHF
TGTGCCAGCAGCCCGCCCGGACAGGACAATCAGCCCCAGCATTTT
>.|TRBV4-2|TRBJ2-5|TRBD1
CASSRQGGSGTQYF
TGTGCCAGCAGCCGACAGGGCGGTAGTGGGACCCAGTACTTC
>.|TRBV11-2|TRBJ2-1|TRBD2
CASSPSGTSGYEQFF
TGTGCCAGCAGCCCTTCCGGGACTAGCGGATATGAGCAGTTCTTC
>.|TRBV29-1|TRBJ1-1|.
CSVDPLGGTEAFF
TGCAGCGTTGACCCCCTTGGAGGGACTGAAGCTTTCTTT
>once|TRBV10-3|TRBJ2-3|.
CAISDSGINTDTQYF
TGTGCCATTTCTGATAGCGGTATTAACACAGATACGCAGTATTTT
>.|TRBV3-1/TRBV3-2|TRBJ1-6|TRBD1
CASSQATGVNSPLHF
TGTGCCAGCAGCCAAGCGACAGGGGTGAATTCACCCCTCCACTTT
>.|TRBV19|TRBJ1-5|.
CASNYQPQHF
TGTGCCAGCAATTATCAGCCCCAGCATTTT
>.|TRBV15|TRBJ2-1|.
CATSRDRGGGPTSNEQFF
TGTGCCACCAGCAGAGATCGGGGCGGGGGCCCGACGAGCAATGAGCAGTTCTTC
>.|TRBV4-3|TRBJ1-2|.
CASSQETVDSYGYTF
TGCGCCAGCAGCCAAGAAACAGTGGATAGCTATGGCTACACCTTC
>.|TRBV7-2|TRBJ1-1|TRBD1
CASSTGGTGGLTEAFF
TGTGCCAGCAGCACCGGAGGGACAGGGGGCCTCACTGAAGCTTTCTTT
>.|TRBV2|TRBJ2-3|TRBD2
CASSPRSGGPDTQYF
TGTGCCAGCAGCCCACGATCGGGAGGTCCAGATACGCAGTATTTT
>.|TRBV4-2|TRBJ2-1|TRBD2
CASSQDAIAGVGSYNEQFF
TGTGCCAGCAGCCAAGATGCGATAGCGGGTGTGGGCTCCTACAATGAGCAGTTCTTC
>once|TRBV29-1|TRBJ2-1|.
CSARTTRGEQFF
TGCAGCGCCAGGACTACACGAGGTGAGCAGTTCTTC
>.|TRBV4-3|TRBJ1-4|.
CASSQDRVNEKLFF
TGCGCCAGCAGCCAAGATCGGGTGAATGAAAAACTGTTTTTT
>once|TRBV28|TRBJ2-2|.
CASSPGDRANTGELFF
TGTGCCAGCAGTCCGGGGGACAGAGCGAACACCGGGGAGCTGTTTTTT
>.|TRBV5-1|TRBJ2-5|TRBD2
CASSFQAGVSQETQYF
TGCGCCAGCAGCTTCCAAGCGGGGGTTTCCCAAGAGACCCAGTACTTC
>.|TRBV14|TRBJ1-1|.
CASSQVERSNTEAFF
TGTGCCAGCAGCCAAGTGGAGCGGTCGAACACTGAAGCTTTCTTT
>.|TRBV6-6|TRBJ2-2|.
CASSYMRGPGELFF
TGTGCCAGCAGTTACATGCGGGGGCCCGGGGAGCTGTTTTTT
>.|TRBV7-2|TRBJ1-5|TRBD1
CASSLAGTGGFGQPQHF
TGTGCCAGCAGCTTAGCGGGGACAGGGGGCTTCGGTCAGCCCCAGCATTTT
>.|TRBV3-1/TRBV3-2|TRBJ1-1|TRBD1
CASSQGSGTGMNTEAFF
TGTGCCAGCAGCCAAGGGTCCGGGACAGGAATGAACACTGAAGCTTTCTTT
>.|TRBV30|TRBJ2-7|.
CVLDLIYEQYF
TGTGTACTAGACTTAATCTACGAGCAGTACTTC
>.|TRBV4-3|TRBJ2-3|TRBD1
CASSRDSDTDTQYF
TGCGCCAGCAGCCGGGACAGTGACACAGATACGCAGTATTTT
>.|TRBV5-1|TRBJ2-7|.
CASRASPGSYEQYF
TGCGCCAGCAGAGCCTCGCCGGGGTCCTACGAGCAGTACTTC
>.|TRBV10-3|TRBJ1-1|.
CAIQRGTNTEAFF
TGTGCCATACAGCGCGGGACGAACACTGAAGCTTTCTTT
>.|TRBV2|TRBJ2-5|.
CASTPQGAQGETQYF
TGTGCCAGCACCCCCCAAGGCGCCCAGGGGGAGACCCAGTACTTC
>.|TRBV12-2|TRBJ2-2|.
CASRLAHKREGPRLVSTGELFF
TGTGCAAGTCGCTTAGCGCACAAGCGGGAGGGCCCGAGGTTAGTAAGCACCGGGGAGCTGTTTTTT
>.|TRBV7-6|TRBJ2-7|TRBD2
CASSAGTSGGHEQYF
TGTGCCAGCAGCGCCGGGACTAGCGGGGGCCACGAGCAGTACTTC
>.|TRBV3-1/TRBV3-2|TRBJ1-1|.
CASSQVSVQESTEAFF
TGTGCCAGCAGCCAAGTTTCGGTACAGGAGAGCACTGAAGCTTTCTTT
>.|TRBV5-1|TRBJ2-2|TRBD1
CASSLFTLGTGGSGELFF
TGCGCCAGCAGCTTGTTTACTTTGGGGACAGGGGGGTCCGGGGAGCTGTTTTTT
>.|TRBV7-9|TRBJ2-1|.
CASGESSYNEQFF
TGTGCCAGCGGGGAGAGCTCCTACAATGAGCAGTTCTTC
>.|TRBV4-2|TRBJ2-1|TRBD2
CASSQILAGSYNEQFF
TGTGCCAGCAGCCAAATTCTAGCGGGATCCTACAATGAGCAGTTCTTC
>.|TRBV3-1/TRBV3-2|TRBJ1-2|.
CASSQGTAPAAGYTF
TGTGCCAGCAGCCAAGGGACAGCCCCAGCCGCTGGCTACACCTTC
>.|TRBV12-3/TRBV12-4|TRBJ1-2|.
CASSLEGSYGYTF
TGTGCCAGCAGTTTGGAGGGATCCTATGGCTACACCTTC
>.|TRBV4-2|TRBJ2-5|.
CASSQDPGETQYF
TGTGCCAGCAGCCAAGATCCCGGGGAGACCCAGTACTTC
>.|TRBV24-1|TRBJ2-5|TRBD1
CATSDLGDRDVETQYF
TGTGCCACCAGTGATTTGGGGGACAGGGATGTGGAGACCCAGTACTTC
>.|TRBV9|TRBJ1-3|.
CASSPGAFSGNTIYF
TGTGCCAGCAGCCCAGGGGCTTTCTCTGGAAACACCATATATTTT
>.|TRBV28|TRBJ2-5|TRBD1
CASSLIQGTETQYF
TGTGCCAGCAGCCTCATACAGGGGACGGAGACCCAGTACTTC
>.|TRBV6-1|TRBJ2-5|TRBD2
CASSEVFGEGETQYF
TGTGCCAGCAGTGAAGTTTTTGGGGAGGGAGAGACCCAGTACTTC
>.|TRBV7-9|TRBJ1-6|TRBD1
CASSRGQDNSPLHF
TGTGCCAGCAGCCGTGGACAGGATAATTCACCCCTCCACTTT
>.|TRBV19|TRBJ2-7|TRBD1
CASSRYWDRIYEQYF
TGTGCCAGTAGCAGATACTGGGACAGGATCTACGAGCAGTACTTC
>.|TRBV3-1/TRBV3-2|TRBJ1-2|TRBD1
CASSQDPGTGLGYTF
TGTGCCAGCAGCCAAGATCCGGGGACAGGGCTCGGCTACACCTTC
>.|TRBV6-2/TRBV6-3|TRBJ2-5|TRBD2
CASSASGSRETQYF
TGTGCCAGCAGCGCCAGCGGGAGTCGGGAGACCCAGTACTTC
>.|TRBV20-1|TRBJ2-3|.
CSASGWTGGTTDTQYF
TGCAGTGCTAGTGGTTGGACAGGCGGGACCACAGATACGCAGTATTTT
>.|TRBV7-2|TRBJ1-1|.
CASSLRRNTEAFF
TGTGCCAGCAGCTTACGTAGGAACACTGAAGCTTTCTTT
>.|TRBV5-1|TRBJ1-2|.
CASSLAGSRAVNGYTF
TGCGCCAGCAGCTTGGCCGGGAGCAGGGCGGTCAATGGCTACACCTTC
>once|TRBV3-1/TRBV3-2|TRBJ2-2|.
CASSQMGRGIGELFF
TGTGCCAGCAGCCAGATGGGGCGGGGAATCGGGGAGCTGTTTTTT
>.|TRBV7-9|TRBJ2-2|.
CASSPGTGELFF
TGTGCCAGCAGCCCGGGCACCGGGGAGCTGTTTTTT
>.|TRBV5-5|TRBJ1-2|TRBD1
CASSTTGANNYGYTF
TGTGCCAGCAGCACCACAGGGGCGAACAACTATGGCTACACCTTC
>.|TRBV30|TRBJ1-4|.
CAWSGIRVDEKLFF
TGTGCCTGGAGTGGTATCAGGGTTGATGAAAAACTGTTTTTT
>.|TRBV27|TRBJ2-3|TRBD2
CASSFPAGRADTQYF
TGTGCCAGCAGTTTTCCGGCAGGGAGGGCAGATACGCAGTATTTT
>few|TRBV19|TRBJ1-1|.
CASSTLRNTEAFF
TGTGCCAGTAGTACCCTCAGGAACACTGAAGCTTTCTTT
>.|TRBV5-1|TRBJ1-2|.
CASSSQDGPLGGYTF
TGCGCCAGCAGCTCACAGGACGGACCCCTCGGCGGCTACACCTTC
>.|TRBV2|TRBJ2-5|.
CASSSNTQYF
TGTGCCAGCAGTTCTAACACCCAGTACTTC
>.|TRBV27|TRBJ1-5|TRBD1
CASNPGQGANQPQHF
TGTGCCAGCAACCCCGGACAGGGGGCAAATCAGCCCCAGCATTTT
>few|TRBV7-2|TRBJ1-2|TRBD1
CASSLSDRATNYGYTF
TGTGCCAGCAGCTTATCGGACAGGGCCACTAACTATGGCTACACCTTC
>.|TRBV6-5|TRBJ2-7|TRBD2
CASMFGGKSSYEQYF
TGTGCCAGCATGTTCGGGGGGAAGAGCTCCTACGAGCAGTACTTC